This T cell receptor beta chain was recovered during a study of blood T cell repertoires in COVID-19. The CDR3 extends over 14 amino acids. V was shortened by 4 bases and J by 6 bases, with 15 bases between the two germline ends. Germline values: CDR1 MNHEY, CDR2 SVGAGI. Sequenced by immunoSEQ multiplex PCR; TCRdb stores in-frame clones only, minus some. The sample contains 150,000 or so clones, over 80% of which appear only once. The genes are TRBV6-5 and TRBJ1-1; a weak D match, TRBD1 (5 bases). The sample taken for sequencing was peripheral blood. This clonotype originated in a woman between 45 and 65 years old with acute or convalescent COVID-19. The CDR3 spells CASSSRTGGAEAFF. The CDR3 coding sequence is TGTGCCAGCAGTTCGAGGACTGGGGGGGCTGAAGCTTTCTTT.